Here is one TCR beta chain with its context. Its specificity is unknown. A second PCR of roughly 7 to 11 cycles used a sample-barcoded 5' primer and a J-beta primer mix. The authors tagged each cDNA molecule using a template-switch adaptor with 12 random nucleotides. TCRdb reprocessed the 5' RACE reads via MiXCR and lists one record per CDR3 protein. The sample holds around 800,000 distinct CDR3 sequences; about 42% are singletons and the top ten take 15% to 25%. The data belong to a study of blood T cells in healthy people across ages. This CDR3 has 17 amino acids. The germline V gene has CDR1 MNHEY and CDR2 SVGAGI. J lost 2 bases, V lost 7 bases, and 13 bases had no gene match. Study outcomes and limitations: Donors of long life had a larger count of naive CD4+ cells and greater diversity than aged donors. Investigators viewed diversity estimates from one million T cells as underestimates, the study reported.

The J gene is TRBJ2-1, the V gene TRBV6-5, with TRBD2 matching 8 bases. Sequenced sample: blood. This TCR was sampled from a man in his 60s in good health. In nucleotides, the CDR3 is TGTGCCAGCAATCCCCCTGTAGCGGGACTTCCCTACAATGAGCAGTTCTTC. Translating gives CASNPPVAGLPYNEQFF.